This TCR beta chain was documented in a study of blood T cells in healthy people across ages. Using a J-beta primer mix together with a sample-barcoded 5' primer, a second PCR was run for roughly 7 to 12 cycles. TCRdb passed the 5' RACE reads through MiXCR, listing each CDR3 protein once. In the table there are hundreds of thousands of distinct CDR3 sequences, more than 20% of which are singletons. V shed 4 bases, J shed 7 bases, and the junction held 2 bases outside the gene matches. Germline V gives CDR1 KGHDR, CDR2 SFDVKD. The CDR3 spans 13 residues. A further study also used this sample, focusing on T cells of mothers and their children.

Material: blood. The chain employs TRBV24-1 and TRBJ2-1; 8 bases line up with TRBD1. The clonotype comes from a boy under 18 in good health. In DNA form, the CDR3 reads TGTGCCACCAGTGAGTACAGGGGGAATGAGCAGTTCTTC. It specifies CATSEYRGNEQFF.